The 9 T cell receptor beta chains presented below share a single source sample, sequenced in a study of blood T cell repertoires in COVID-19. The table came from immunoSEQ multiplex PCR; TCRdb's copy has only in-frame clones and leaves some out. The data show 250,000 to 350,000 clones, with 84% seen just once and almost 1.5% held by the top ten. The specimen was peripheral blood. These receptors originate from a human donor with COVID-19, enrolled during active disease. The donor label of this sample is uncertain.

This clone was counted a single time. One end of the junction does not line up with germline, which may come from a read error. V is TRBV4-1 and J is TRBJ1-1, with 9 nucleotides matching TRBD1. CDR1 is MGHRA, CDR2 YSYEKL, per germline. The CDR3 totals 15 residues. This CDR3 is CASSKDRTGGAGAFF. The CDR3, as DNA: TGCGCCAGCAGCAAAGACCGCACAGGGGGCGCGGGGGCTTTCTTT.

CDR3 DNA sequence: TGTGCCAGCAGAAACACAGGGACAGGGGCTGAAAAACTGTTTTTT. Translating gives CASRNTGTGAEKLFF. J is TRBJ1-4 and V is TRBV2; 10 bases fit TRBD1. V was clipped by 6 bases and J by 7 bases; unmatched bases: 8. The CDR3 consists of 15 residues. Looked up from germline, CDR1 is SNHLY and CDR2 is FYNNEI.

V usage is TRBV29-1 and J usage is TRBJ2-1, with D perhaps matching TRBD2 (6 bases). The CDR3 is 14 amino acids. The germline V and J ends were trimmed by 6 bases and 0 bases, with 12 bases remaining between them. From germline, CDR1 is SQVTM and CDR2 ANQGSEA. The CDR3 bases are TGCAGCGTCTCCGGGGGAGCCTCCTACAATGAGCAGTTCTTC. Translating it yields CSVSGGASYNEQFF.

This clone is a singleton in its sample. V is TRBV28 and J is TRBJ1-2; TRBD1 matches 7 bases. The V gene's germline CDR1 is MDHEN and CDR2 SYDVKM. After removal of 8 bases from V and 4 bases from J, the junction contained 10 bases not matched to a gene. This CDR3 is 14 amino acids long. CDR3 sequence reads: CASGDTGEAYGYTF. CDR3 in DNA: TGTGCCAGCGGGGACACAGGGGAGGCCTATGGCTACACCTTC.

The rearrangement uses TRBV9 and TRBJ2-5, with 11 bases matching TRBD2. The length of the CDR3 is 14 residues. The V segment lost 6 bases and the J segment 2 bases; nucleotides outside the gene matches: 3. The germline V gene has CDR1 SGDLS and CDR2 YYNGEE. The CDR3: CASTLAGGQETQYF. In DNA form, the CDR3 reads TGTGCCAGCACCTTAGCGGGAGGGCAAGAGACCCAGTACTTC.

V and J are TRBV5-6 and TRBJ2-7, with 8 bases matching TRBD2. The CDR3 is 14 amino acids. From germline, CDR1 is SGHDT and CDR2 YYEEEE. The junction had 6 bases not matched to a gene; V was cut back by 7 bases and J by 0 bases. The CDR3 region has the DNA TGTGCCAGCGGGGGACTAGGGGACTCCTACGAGCAGTACTTC. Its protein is CASGGLGDSYEQYF.

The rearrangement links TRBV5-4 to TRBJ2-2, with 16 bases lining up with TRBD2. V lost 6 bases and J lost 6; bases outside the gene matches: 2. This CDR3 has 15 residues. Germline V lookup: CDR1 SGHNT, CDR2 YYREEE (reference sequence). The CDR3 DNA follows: TGTGCCAGCACAGGGACTAGCGGGAGGGCCGGGGAGCTGTTTTTT. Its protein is CASTGTSGRAGELFF.

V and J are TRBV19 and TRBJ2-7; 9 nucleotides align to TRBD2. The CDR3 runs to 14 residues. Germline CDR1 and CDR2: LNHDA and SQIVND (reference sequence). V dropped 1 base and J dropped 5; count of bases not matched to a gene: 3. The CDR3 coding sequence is TGTGCCAGTAGTATAGGGACTAGCGTCGACGAGCAGTACTTC. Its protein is CASSIGTSVDEQYF.

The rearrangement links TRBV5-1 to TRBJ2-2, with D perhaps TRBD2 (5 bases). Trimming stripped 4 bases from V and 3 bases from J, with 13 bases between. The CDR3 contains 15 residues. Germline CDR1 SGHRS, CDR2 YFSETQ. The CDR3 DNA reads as TGCGCCAGCAGCCGGGCCCTGAGGGACACCGGGGAGCTGTTTTTT. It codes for CASSRALRDTGELFF.